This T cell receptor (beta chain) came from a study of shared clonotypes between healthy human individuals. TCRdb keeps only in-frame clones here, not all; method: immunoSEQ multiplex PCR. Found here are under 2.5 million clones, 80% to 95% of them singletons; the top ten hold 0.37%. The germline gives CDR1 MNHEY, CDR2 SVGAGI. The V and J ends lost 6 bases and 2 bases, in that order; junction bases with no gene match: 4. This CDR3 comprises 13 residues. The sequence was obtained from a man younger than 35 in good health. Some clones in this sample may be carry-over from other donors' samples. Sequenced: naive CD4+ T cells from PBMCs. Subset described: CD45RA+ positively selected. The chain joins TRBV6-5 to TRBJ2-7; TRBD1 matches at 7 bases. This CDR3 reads CASSLTGTYEQYF. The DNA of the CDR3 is TGTGCCAGCAGCCTGACAGGGACCTACGAGCAGTACTTC.